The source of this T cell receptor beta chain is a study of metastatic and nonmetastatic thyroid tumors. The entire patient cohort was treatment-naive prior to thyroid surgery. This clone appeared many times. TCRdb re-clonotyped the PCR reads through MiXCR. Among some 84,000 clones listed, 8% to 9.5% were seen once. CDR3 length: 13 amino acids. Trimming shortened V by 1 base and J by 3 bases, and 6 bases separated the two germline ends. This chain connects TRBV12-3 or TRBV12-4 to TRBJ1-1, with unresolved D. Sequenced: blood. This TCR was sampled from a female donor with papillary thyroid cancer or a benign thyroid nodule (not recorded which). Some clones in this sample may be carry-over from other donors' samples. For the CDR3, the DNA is TGTGCCAGCAGTTTAGTGGGGTACACTGAAGCTTTCTTT. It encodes CASSLVGYTEAFF.